This T cell receptor beta chain was captured in a study of T cell responses to AZD1222 COVID-19 vaccine. As for the study in general: Second-dose recipients at about 4 or about 12 weeks were treated as one pooled group.

The CDR3 sequence is 15 residues long. From germline, CDR1 is LGHNA and CDR2 YNFKEQ. V shed 5 bases, J shed 3 bases, and the junction held 6 bases outside the gene matches. Turning to this clone: Antigen specificity is unknown.

Study-wide results and caveats: The donor group comprised mostly white British people and more females; the analysis possibly underestimated clonal diversity. Baseline antibody screening turned up just six seropositive AZD1222 recipients. Mapped onto spike, vaccine-associated CD4 TCRs spanned it and were dominant at 160-218 and 743-854.

The method was immunoSEQ multiplex PCR; TCRdb's version includes in-frame clones alone and lacks a portion of them. The table has over 110,000 clones, less than 95% seen once; the top ten hold around 2.8%. The TCR comes from an adult in good health. The source material was peripheral blood, sampled on day 0 of AZD1222 vaccination. The chain has TRBV4-2 and TRBJ2-3; TRBD2 agrees at 9 bases. Here the CDR3 reads CASSARTSDTDTQYF. The DNA for the CDR3 is TGTGCCAGCAGCGCTAGGACTAGCGATACAGATACGCAGTATTTT.